A selection of T cell receptor beta chains follows, all from one sample in a study of sequential checkpoint blockade in melanoma. TCRdb's copy holds only in-frame clones and misses some; the assay was immunoSEQ multiplex PCR. In the table there are about 18,000 clones, 72% of which are singletons. Sample: CD8+ T cells sorted from blood (inferred from file names), taken from a patient given nivolumab and ipilimumab in sequence. These receptors were collected from a human donor with melanoma. Each CDR3 is given with its conserved first and last residue. Fields, in order: clone size, J gene, V gene, CDR3 protein. Clone size is stated in some rows and not others, as once, few, many or a class when expanded.

NA,TRBJ2-7,TRBV6-1,CASSERTGRTYEQYF
NA,TRBJ2-7,TRBV11-2,CASSLQGWHEQYF
NA,TRBJ2-7,TRBV5-6,CASSVDRHEQYF
few,TRBJ2-7,TRBV28,CASSFEGLVLYEQYF
NA,TRBJ2-6,TRBV9,CASSVGAETNVLTF
NA,TRBJ2-2,TRBV28,CASSSTSGRVGGELFF
NA,TRBJ1-1,TRBV9,CASSGPGQVMNTEAFF
NA,TRBJ1-1,TRBV7-9,CASSLEEGGINTEAFF
few,TRBJ2-7,TRBV7-1,CASSVGQGSEQYF
NA,TRBJ2-6,TRBV12-5,CASGFPGTDHSGANVLTF
NA,TRBJ1-5,TRBV7-9,CASSSEVDQPQHF
NA,TRBJ1-1,TRBV29-1,CSVEDTEAFF
few,TRBJ2-7,TRBV4-2,CASSQDTGTGGYEQYF
NA,TRBJ1-2,TRBV28,CASSFLPRNYGYTF
NA,TRBJ1-1,TRBV30,CAWTITGDTEAFF
NA,TRBJ2-3,TRBV7-9,CASSPERRGDTQYF
NA,TRBJ1-2,TRBV12-5,CASGPDRDGYTF
NA,TRBJ2-7,TRBV28,CASSIGLGSSYEQYF
NA,TRBJ1-1,TRBV4-1,CASSQTGGPTEAFF
NA,TRBJ2-7,TRBV5-8,CASSSGAYEQYF
few,TRBJ2-7,TRBV4-1,CASSPDPGQGRNEQYF
many,TRBJ1-2,TRBV9,CASSVGGSGADGYTF
once,TRBJ2-7,TRBV5-1,CASSFSSGAGEQYF
few,TRBJ1-1,TRBV7-9,CASSRPTGDSFF
NA,TRBJ1-2,TRBV9,CASSVESIGDSYGYTF
NA,TRBJ1-4,TRBV19,CASSIDLETSNEKLFF
NA,TRBJ1-2,TRBV7-9,CASSFQDPAYGYTF
NA,TRBJ2-7,TRBV6-1,CASSEMASYEQYF
NA,TRBJ2-3,TRBV5-6,CASSFSLAGTDTQYF
NA,TRBJ1-5,TRBV19,CASRTSRGDLYSNQPQHF